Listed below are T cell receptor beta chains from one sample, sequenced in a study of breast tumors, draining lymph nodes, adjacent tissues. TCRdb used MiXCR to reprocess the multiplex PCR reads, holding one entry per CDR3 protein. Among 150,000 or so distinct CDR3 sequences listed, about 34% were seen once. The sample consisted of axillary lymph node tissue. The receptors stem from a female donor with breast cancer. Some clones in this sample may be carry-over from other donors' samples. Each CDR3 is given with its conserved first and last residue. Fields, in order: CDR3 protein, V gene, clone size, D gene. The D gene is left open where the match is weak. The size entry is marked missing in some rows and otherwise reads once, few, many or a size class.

CDR3 protein: CASSILGSGTDTQYF; V gene: TRBV19; clone size: many; D gene: .
CDR3 protein: CASSAGTADTEAFF; V gene: TRBV9; clone size: .; D gene: TRBD1
CDR3 protein: CASSLWTAYNEQFF; V gene: TRBV5-6; clone size: many; D gene: .
CDR3 protein: CASSYSWGQPQHF; V gene: TRBV6-2/TRBV6-3; clone size: many; D gene: .
CDR3 protein: CASTRQGLDNEQFF; V gene: TRBV2; clone size: many; D gene: .
CDR3 protein: CAGNGFIGGPNEQFF; V gene: TRBV30; clone size: many; D gene: .
CDR3 protein: CASRPGRGAAYEQYF; V gene: TRBV6-2/TRBV6-3; clone size: .; D gene: .
CDR3 protein: CASSLSPSEPRHF; V gene: TRBV25-1; clone size: .; D gene: .
CDR3 protein: CAWSEGVGRTDTQYF; V gene: TRBV30; clone size: .; D gene: .
CDR3 protein: CSARSGTGDSETQHF; V gene: TRBV20-1; clone size: .; D gene: TRBD1
CDR3 protein: CASSSGTRIAGELFF; V gene: TRBV9; clone size: once; D gene: TRBD2
CDR3 protein: CASSMDRPAGANVLTF; V gene: TRBV25-1; clone size: many; D gene: .
CDR3 protein: CASSPRQGAEYTEAFF; V gene: TRBV12-3/TRBV12-4; clone size: few; D gene: TRBD1
CDR3 protein: CASSQDLRQGNEKLFF; V gene: TRBV3-1; clone size: many; D gene: .
CDR3 protein: CATSDDRTLTDTQYF; V gene: TRBV24-1; clone size: many; D gene: .
CDR3 protein: CASSPRGTPGEKGTQYF; V gene: TRBV18; clone size: many; D gene: .
CDR3 protein: CASSQDLTSGGAFGETQYF; V gene: TRBV3-1; clone size: .; D gene: TRBD2
CDR3 protein: CASSGQGAYVLTF; V gene: TRBV9; clone size: .; D gene: TRBD1
CDR3 protein: CASSVNTGGYEQYF; V gene: TRBV9; clone size: many; D gene: TRBD1
CDR3 protein: CASRVGLKKLFF; V gene: TRBV12-3/TRBV12-4; clone size: .; D gene: .
CDR3 protein: CASSLQGFSYNSPLHF; V gene: TRBV27; clone size: .; D gene: .
CDR3 protein: CASLGLGNAEAFF; V gene: TRBV5-1; clone size: .; D gene: .
CDR3 protein: CASSHGRGGQGTQYF; V gene: TRBV6-4; clone size: many; D gene: TRBD2
CDR3 protein: CATQSRPYGYTF; V gene: TRBV19; clone size: .; D gene: .
CDR3 protein: CASSQDSQGGYGYTF; V gene: TRBV4-1; clone size: many; D gene: .
CDR3 protein: CASSDRGRGRGYTF; V gene: TRBV2; clone size: .; D gene: TRBD1
CDR3 protein: CASRNRDETQYF; V gene: TRBV28; clone size: many; D gene: .
CDR3 protein: CASSLSRVPGTDTQYF; V gene: TRBV6-2/TRBV6-3; clone size: many; D gene: .
CDR3 protein: CASSLVRQGAIYAF; V gene: TRBV28; clone size: many; D gene: TRBD1
CDR3 protein: CASSTYRGVYEQYF; V gene: TRBV27; clone size: many; D gene: TRBD1
CDR3 protein: CASSVSAGAGEQFF; V gene: TRBV5-6; clone size: many; D gene: TRBD2
CDR3 protein: CASSFGRSSYNEKLFF; V gene: TRBV13; clone size: .; D gene: .
CDR3 protein: CASSSAGNSPLHF; V gene: TRBV9; clone size: many; D gene: .